The 32 T cell receptor beta chains presented below share a single source sample, sequenced in a study of blood T cell repertoires in COVID-19. Data came from immunoSEQ multiplex PCR; TCRdb stores just in-frame clones and leaves some out. This sample has some 30,000 clones, with more than 90% found just once. Sequenced material: peripheral blood. These receptors all come from a man aged 65 to 85 with active or convalescent COVID-19.

The rearrangement joins TRBV30 to TRBJ2-5; D may be TRBD1 (6 bases). V lost 3 bases and J lost 3, with 11 bases in between. CDR1 and CDR2 (germline): GTSNPN, SVGIG (reference sequence). The CDR3 is 13 amino acids. CDR3 amino acids: CAWSETGKETQYF. As DNA, the CDR3 is TGTGCCTGGAGCGAAACAGGGAAAGAGACCCAGTACTTC.

V and J are TRBV5-4 and TRBJ2-5; unclear D gene. Germline V gene lookup returns CDR1 SGHNT and CDR2 YYREEE (reference sequence). V was pared by 4 bases and J by 3 bases, with 13 bases between. The CDR3 has 14 amino acids. CDR3 region: CASSPEYSKETQYF. DNA of the CDR3: TGTGCCAGCAGCCCAGAGTACAGCAAAGAGACCCAGTACTTC.

The chain uses TRBV29-1 and TRBJ1-2; D unclear. The germline gives CDR1 SQVTM, CDR2 ANQGSEA. This CDR3 has 16 amino acids. V was trimmed by 7 bases and J by 1 base, leaving 22 bases between them. The DNA of the CDR3 is TGCAGCGCCCTGACTGTTGTAGGCGTAAATAACTATGGCTACACCTTC. The encoded protein is CSALTVVGVNNYGYTF.

J is TRBJ1-2 and V is TRBV14; a possible D gene is TRBD1 (5 bases). The CDR3 runs to 14 residues. The V and J ends lost 1 base and 7 bases respectively, with 13 bases between them. The germline V gene encodes CDR1 SGHDN and CDR2 FVKESK. DNA for the CDR3: TGTGCCAGCAGCCAAGGAATGTGGCAGGGTGGCTACACCTTC. It yields the protein CASSQGMWQGGYTF.

J is TRBJ1-5 and V is TRBV23-1, with D possibly being TRBD1 (6 bases). TRBV23-1 carries the ORF label, with uncertain function. V lost 7 bases and J 3 bases, leaving 25 bases between the germline ends. The CDR3 is 18 residues long. As DNA, the CDR3 is TGCGCCAGCAACCCAACGCCCACGGCAGGGGCCTTCAATCAGCCCCAGCATTTT. Amino acids: CASNPTPTAGAFNQPQHF.

The chain uses TRBV3-1 (or the pseudogene TRBV3-2) and TRBJ1-4; D gene uncertain. Germline lookup yields CDR1 LGHDT and CDR2 YNNKEL (reference sequence). V lost 4 bases to trimming and J lost 10 bases, with 13 bases between them. The CDR3 extends over 13 amino acids. CDR3 in DNA: TGTGCCAGCAGCCCTCCAGATGTCAGAAAACTGTTTTTT. Its translation is CASSPPDVRKLFF.

The chain couples TRBV4-1 to TRBJ1-5; D gene ambiguous. Per the germline V gene, CDR1 is MGHRA and CDR2 is YSYEKL. The CDR3 spans 17 residues. The ends were cut back, 0 bases at V and 1 base at J, with 13 bases in the middle. The CDR3 DNA is TGCGCCAGCAGCCAAGAAATCGGCACGGGGAGCAATCAGCCCCAGCATTTT. Translation gives CASSQEIGTGSNQPQHF.

The chain joins TRBV2 to TRBJ1-1; 7 nucleotides align to TRBD1. The germline V gene encodes CDR1 SNHLY and CDR2 FYNNEI. The CDR3 runs 14 residues. V dropped 7 bases and J dropped 4; count of bases not matched to a gene: 9. The CDR3 protein is CASMEEGAVTEAFF. DNA for the CDR3: TGTGCCAGCATGGAAGAGGGGGCGGTCACTGAAGCTTTCTTT.

The chain joins TRBV6-6 to TRBJ2-5; 8 nucleotides agree with TRBD2. Per the germline V gene, CDR1 is MNHNY and CDR2 is SVGAGI (reference sequence). V lost 6 bases, J lost 5 bases, and 14 bases stayed unmatched. The CDR3 has 16 residues. CDR3 in DNA: TGTGCCAGCAGGGTGTCGGGACTAGACTTTACGGAGACCCAGTACTTC. Amino acids: CASRVSGLDFTETQYF.

This clone was recorded a few times. The J gene is TRBJ2-1, the V gene TRBV13, with TRBD2 as a possible D gene (6 bases). The germline V gene encodes CDR1 PRHDT and CDR2 FYEKMQ (reference sequence). V lost 0 bases, J lost 9 bases, and 15 bases lay in between. The CDR3 spans 15 residues. The DNA for the CDR3 is TGTGCCAGCAGCTTAGGCCGGGGGAGCTGGGTTGAGCAGTTCTTC. Translated, it gives CASSLGRGSWVEQFF.

The CDR3 region is CASSYQGGYGYTF. The DNA for the CDR3 is TGTGCCAGCAGTTACCAGGGCGGCTATGGCTACACCTTC. The chain is built from TRBV6-5 and TRBJ1-2; a possible D gene is TRBD1 (5 bases). Germline CDR1 is MNHEY and CDR2 is SVGAGI. This CDR3 region has 13 residues. V dropped 2 bases and J dropped 4 bases, with 8 bases sitting between them.

The chain couples TRBV3-1 (or the pseudogene TRBV3-2) to TRBJ2-3; D not resolved. The germline gives CDR1 LGHDT, CDR2 YNNKEL (reference sequence). V was pared by 4 bases and J by 4 bases, with 6 bases between. This CDR3 has 12 amino acids. CDR3 residues: CASSPGPDTQYF. CDR3 bases: TGTGCCAGCAGCCCAGGCCCAGATACGCAGTATTTT.

CDR3 bases: TGCGCCAGCAGTGGTCTGAACCGGGGCGAGCAGTACGTC. It is translated as CASSGLNRGEQYV. The chain uses TRBV10-2 and TRBJ2-7, with D maybe TRBD2 (5 bases). Germline lookup yields CDR1 WSHSY and CDR2 SAAADI. The CDR3 runs to 13 residues. Trimming took 4 bases from V and 6 from J, leaving 13 bases between them.

The chain has TRBV5-8 and TRBJ2-7; the D gene is possibly TRBD2 (5 bases). The V end lost 1 base, the J end lost 11 bases, and 13 bases lay between the germline ends. CDR3 length: 12 residues. Germline loops: CDR1 SGHTS, CDR2 YDEGEE. The CDR3 coding sequence is TGTGCCAGCAGCTTGTCTCAAGCGGAGGAGTACGTC. Protein product: CASSLSQAEEYV.

The chain recombines TRBV28 with TRBJ1-4; D perhaps matches TRBD1 (6 bases). From germline, CDR1 is MDHEN and CDR2 SYDVKM. The CDR3 has 13 residues. V gave up 3 bases and J gave up 8 bases, with 10 bases separating them. CDR3 in amino acids: CASSFAGVEKLFF. CDR3 DNA sequence: TGTGCCAGCAGTTTTGCAGGGGTAGAAAAACTGTTTTTT.

The chain joins TRBV7-9 to TRBJ1-4, with D possibly matching TRBD1 (6 bases). The V and J ends lost 5 bases and 5 bases respectively, with 12 bases between them. The CDR3 extends over 14 amino acids. The germline V gene encodes CDR1 SEHNR and CDR2 FQNEAQ (reference sequence). The CDR3 protein is CASSPGQTNEKLFF. The CDR3 DNA is TGTGCCAGCAGCCCGGGACAAACAAATGAAAAACTGTTTTTT. Full variable domain (rest looked up from reference TRBV7-9 and TRBJ1-4): DTGVSQNPRHKITKRGQNVTFRCDPISEHNRLYWYRQTLGQGPEFLTYFQNEAQLEKSRLLSDRFSAERPKGSFSTLEIQRTEQGDSAMYLCASSPGQTNEKLFFGSGTQLSVL.

The rearrangement links TRBV18 to TRBJ1-4, with unresolved D. Germline V CDR1 and CDR2: KGHSH, LQKENI. The V end lost 3 bases, the J end lost 5 bases, and 7 bases lay between the germline ends. The CDR3 runs to 13 residues. This CDR3 is CASSPANNEKLFF. The CDR3 DNA is TGTGCCAGCTCACCCGCTAACAATGAAAAACTGTTTTTT.

This rearrangement joins TRBV5-1 to TRBJ1-2, with D maybe TRBD1 (5 bases). CDR1 SGHRS and CDR2 YFSETQ come from the germline V gene. This CDR3 contains 12 residues. Trimming cost V 4 bases and J 7 bases, with 11 bases left between them. The CDR3 DNA sequence: TGCGCCAGCAGCCGCGGGGACTTTGGCTACACCTTC. It is translated as CASSRGDFGYTF. The full variable domain, in which reference TRBV5-1 and TRBJ1-2 provide the parts outside the CDR3, is KAGVTQTPRYLIKTRGQQVTLSCSPISGHRSVSWYQQTPGQGLQFLFEYFSETQRNKGNFPGRFSGRQFSNSRSEMNVSTLELGDSALYLCASSRGDFGYTFGSGTRLTVV.

The V gene is TRBV6-5, the J gene TRBJ1-2, with 7 nucleotides matching TRBD1. CDR1 MNHEY and CDR2 SVGAGI come from the germline V gene. The length of the CDR3 is 13 residues. J gave up 7 bases and V 11 bases, and 13 bases lay outside the gene matches. The CDR3 DNA sequence: TGTGCCGGACGCCCGATAAACAGGGGTGGCTACACCTTC. It encodes CAGRPINRGGYTF.

The chain carries TRBV27 and TRBJ1-3; a possible D gene is TRBD1 (6 bases). Looked up from germline, CDR1 is MNHEY and CDR2 is SMNVEV (reference sequence). The V end was cut by 0 bases, the J end by 7 bases, with 10 bases between. This CDR3 has 14 residues. Written as DNA, the CDR3 is TGTGCCAGCAGTTTATCTTTGGGGGCTAACACCATATATTTT. It yields the protein CASSLSLGANTIYF.

V usage is TRBV9 and J usage is TRBJ1-1, with 7 bases that match TRBD1. CDR3 length: 14 residues. Germline loops: CDR1 SGDLS, CDR2 YYNGEE. With V trimmed by 5 bases and J by 0 bases, 4 bases remained unmatched. This CDR3 reads CASRQGLVNTEAFF. The CDR3 DNA reads TGTGCCAGCAGACAGGGGCTGGTGAACACTGAAGCTTTCTTT.

This clone has only one observation. The V call is TRBV7-3, the J call TRBJ2-1, with TRBD2 matching over 8 bases. The trim removed 2 bases at V and 7 bases at J, leaving 4 bases unmatched. The CDR3 has 14 residues. The germline V gene has CDR1 SGHTA and CDR2 FQGTGA. The CDR3 DNA reads TGTGCCAGCAGCTTACCAGCGGGAGATAATGAGCAGTTCTTC. This translates into CASSLPAGDNEQFF.

CDR3 protein: CASSRSTSGGPADTQYF. The DNA of the CDR3 is TGTGCCAGCAGTAGGAGTACTAGCGGGGGGCCCGCAGATACGCAGTATTTT. This sequence joins TRBV9 and TRBJ2-3, with 12 bases fitting TRBD2. V gave up 5 bases and J gave up 4 bases; unmatched junction bases: 11. This CDR3 contains 17 residues. Germline V CDR1 and CDR2: SGDLS, YYNGEE.

The chain has TRBV6-1 and TRBJ1-6; the D is unclear. The germline gives CDR1 MNHNS, CDR2 SASEGT. The CDR3 is 18 amino acids. Trimming took 1 base from V and 0 from J, leaving 13 bases between them. DNA for the CDR3: TGTGCCAGCAGTGAAGGTTTGCTTGGGAGCTCCTATAATTCACCCCTCCACTTT. Translated: CASSEGLLGSSYNSPLHF.

The count of this clone is one. The rearrangement links TRBV29-1 to TRBJ1-4; D unresolved. Germline V CDR1 and CDR2: SQVTM, ANQGSEA. V gave up 4 bases and J gave up 5 bases, with 2 bases separating them. CDR3 size: 10 residues. Here the CDR3 reads CSVANEKLFF. CDR3 nucleotides: TGCAGCGTTGCAAATGAAAAACTGTTTTTT.

The V gene is TRBV30, the J gene TRBJ1-1; 9 nucleotides align to TRBD1. The CDR3 extends over 16 amino acids. The V and J ends lost 3 bases and 0 bases, in that order; junction bases with no gene match: 8. CDR1 and CDR2 from the germline V gene are GTSNPN and SVGIG (reference sequence). In DNA, the CDR3 is TGTGCCTGGAGGCCCGGGACAGGGCCTATGAACACTGAAGCTTTCTTT. Its translation is CAWRPGTGPMNTEAFF.

The chain combines TRBV9 with TRBJ1-5; D gene ambiguous. Germline loops: CDR1 SGDLS, CDR2 YYNGEE. The V end was cut by 0 bases, the J end by 2 bases, with 6 bases between. The CDR3 spans 14 residues. CDR3 sequence: CASSVGRGNQPQHF. CDR3 in DNA: TGTGCCAGCAGCGTAGGGAGGGGCAATCAGCCCCAGCATTTT.

The chain has TRBV18 and TRBJ1-1, with 11 bases identical to TRBD1. This CDR3 has 17 amino acids. V shed 2 bases and J 7 bases; nucleotides not matched to a gene: 12. Germline CDR1 reads KGHSH; CDR2 reads LQKENI. The CDR3 DNA follows: TGTGCCAGCTCACCAAGTATCCTAGGACAGGGGGCAGGTGAAGCTTTCTTT. This gives the protein CASSPSILGQGAGEAFF.

The chain couples TRBV7-3 to TRBJ1-2; 8 bases are a match to TRBD1. The CDR3 is 16 amino acids. The V gene's germline CDR1 is SGHTA and CDR2 FQGTGA. Losses at the gene ends were 2 bases for V and 6 bases for J; bases not matched to a gene: 11. CDR3 sequence reads: CASSLGAGGVEDGYTF. The CDR3 DNA follows: TGTGCCAGCAGCTTAGGGGCAGGGGGCGTTGAGGATGGCTACACCTTC.

J is TRBJ1-1 and V is TRBV3-1 (or the pseudogene TRBV3-2); TRBD1 aligns across 11 bases. Germline loops: CDR1 LGHDT, CDR2 YNNKEL (reference sequence). V dropped 5 bases and J dropped 4; count of bases not matched to a gene: 9. This CDR3 is built from 16 residues. The CDR3 coding sequence is TGTGCCAGCAGCTTCCGGGACAGGGGGTCTCGCACTGAAGCTTTCTTT. It translates to CASSFRDRGSRTEAFF.

The chain carries TRBV19 and TRBJ1-2; the match to TRBD1 covers 7 bases. The CDR3 is made up of 16 amino acids. The V and J ends lost 5 bases and 0 bases, in that order; junction bases with no gene match: 9. Germline V gene data show CDR1 as LNHDA and CDR2 as SQIVND (reference sequence). The CDR3 DNA reads TGTGCCAGTAGTCTGACGGACAGGAGCACTAACTATGGCTACACCTTC. The encoded protein is CASSLTDRSTNYGYTF.

The chain employs TRBV19 and TRBJ1-2; D gene unclear. CDR1 is LNHDA and CDR2 is SQIVND in the germline V gene (reference sequence). The CDR3 contains 14 residues. V lost 3 bases and J 3 bases, leaving 11 bases between the germline ends. CDR3 coding DNA: TGTGCCAGTAGTATTACTTCTACCCACTATGGCTACACCTTC. This sequence encodes CASSITSTHYGYTF.